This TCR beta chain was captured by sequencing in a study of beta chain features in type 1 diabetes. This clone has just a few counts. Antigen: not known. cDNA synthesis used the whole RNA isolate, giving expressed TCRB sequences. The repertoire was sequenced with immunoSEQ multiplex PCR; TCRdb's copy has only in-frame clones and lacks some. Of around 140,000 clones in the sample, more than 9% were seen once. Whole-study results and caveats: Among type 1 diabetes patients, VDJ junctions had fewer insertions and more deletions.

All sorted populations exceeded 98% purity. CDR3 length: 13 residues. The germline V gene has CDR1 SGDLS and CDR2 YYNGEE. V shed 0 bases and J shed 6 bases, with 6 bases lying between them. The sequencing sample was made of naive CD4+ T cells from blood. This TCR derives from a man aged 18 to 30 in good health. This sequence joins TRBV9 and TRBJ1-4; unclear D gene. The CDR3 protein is CASSVGADEKLFF. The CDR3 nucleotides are TGTGCCAGCAGCGTAGGGGCAGATGAAAAACTGTTTTTT.